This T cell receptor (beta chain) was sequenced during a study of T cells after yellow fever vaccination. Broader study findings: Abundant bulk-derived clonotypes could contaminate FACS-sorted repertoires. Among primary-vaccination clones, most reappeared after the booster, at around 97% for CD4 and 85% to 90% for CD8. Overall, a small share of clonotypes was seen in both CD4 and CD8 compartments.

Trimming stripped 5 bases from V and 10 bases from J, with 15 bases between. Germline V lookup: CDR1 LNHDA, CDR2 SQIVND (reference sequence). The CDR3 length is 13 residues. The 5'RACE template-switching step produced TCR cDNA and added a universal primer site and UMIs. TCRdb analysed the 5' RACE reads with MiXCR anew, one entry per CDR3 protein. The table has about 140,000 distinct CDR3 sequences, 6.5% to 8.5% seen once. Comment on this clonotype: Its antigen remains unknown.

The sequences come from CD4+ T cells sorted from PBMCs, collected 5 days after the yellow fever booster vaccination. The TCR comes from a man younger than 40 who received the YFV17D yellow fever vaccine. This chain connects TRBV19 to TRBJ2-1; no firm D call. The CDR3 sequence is CASSHDRLGEQFF. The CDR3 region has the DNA TGTGCCAGTAGTCACGACCGTCTTGGAGAGCAGTTCTTC.